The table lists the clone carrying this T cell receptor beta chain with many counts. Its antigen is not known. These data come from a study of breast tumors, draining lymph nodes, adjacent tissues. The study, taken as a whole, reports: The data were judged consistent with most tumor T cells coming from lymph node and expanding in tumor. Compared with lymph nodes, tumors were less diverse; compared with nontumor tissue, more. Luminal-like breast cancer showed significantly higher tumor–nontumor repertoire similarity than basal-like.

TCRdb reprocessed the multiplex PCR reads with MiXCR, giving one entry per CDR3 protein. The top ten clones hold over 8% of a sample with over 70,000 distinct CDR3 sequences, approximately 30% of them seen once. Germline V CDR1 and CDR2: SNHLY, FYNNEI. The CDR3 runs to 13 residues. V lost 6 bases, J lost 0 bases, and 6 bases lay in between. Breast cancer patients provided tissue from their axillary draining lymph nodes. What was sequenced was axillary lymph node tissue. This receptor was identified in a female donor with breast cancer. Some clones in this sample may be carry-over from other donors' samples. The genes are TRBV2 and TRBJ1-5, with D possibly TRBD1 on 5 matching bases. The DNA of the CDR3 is TGTGCCAGCAGGGGGGATAGCAATCAGCCCCAGCATTTT. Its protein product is CASRGDSNQPQHF.